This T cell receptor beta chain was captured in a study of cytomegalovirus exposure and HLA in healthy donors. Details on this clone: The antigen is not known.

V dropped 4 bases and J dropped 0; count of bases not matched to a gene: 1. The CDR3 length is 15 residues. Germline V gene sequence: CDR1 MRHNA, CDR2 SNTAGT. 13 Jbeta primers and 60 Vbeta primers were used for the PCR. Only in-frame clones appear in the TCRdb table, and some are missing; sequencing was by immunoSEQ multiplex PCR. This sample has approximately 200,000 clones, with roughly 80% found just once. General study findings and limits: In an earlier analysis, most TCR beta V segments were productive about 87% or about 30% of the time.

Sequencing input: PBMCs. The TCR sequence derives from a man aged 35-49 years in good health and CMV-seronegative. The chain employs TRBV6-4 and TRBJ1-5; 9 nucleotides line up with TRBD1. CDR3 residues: CASSGDRDSNQPQHF. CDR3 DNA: TGTGCCAGCAGTGGGGACAGGGATAGCAATCAGCCCCAGCATTTT.